The sequence of this TCR beta chain was determined in a study of patients and donors after allogeneic stem cell transplantation. This clonotype has a handful of counts. Germline V gene data show CDR1 as SGDLS and CDR2 as YYNGEE. This CDR3 is 15 amino acids long. Trimming took 4 bases from V and 2 from J, leaving 15 bases between them. TCRdb re-called the RT-PCR reads through MiXCR, storing one row per CDR3 protein. The sample includes 900,000 to 1,000,000 distinct CDR3 sequences, more than 15% of them seen just once. This clonotype originated in a human donor who was either an allogeneic HSCT recipient or a stem cell or donor lymphocyte infusion donor (not recorded which). It is not recorded whose cells these are; they may come from a transplant donor. The sequencing sample was made of blood, either unsorted or a sorted T cell fraction (not recorded which). V is TRBV9 and J is TRBJ2-5; a weak D match, TRBD1 (6 bases). The CDR3 coding sequence is TGTGCCAGCAGCCCCGTATTTGGACAGCAAGAGACCCAGTACTTC. Protein product: CASSPVFGQQETQYF.